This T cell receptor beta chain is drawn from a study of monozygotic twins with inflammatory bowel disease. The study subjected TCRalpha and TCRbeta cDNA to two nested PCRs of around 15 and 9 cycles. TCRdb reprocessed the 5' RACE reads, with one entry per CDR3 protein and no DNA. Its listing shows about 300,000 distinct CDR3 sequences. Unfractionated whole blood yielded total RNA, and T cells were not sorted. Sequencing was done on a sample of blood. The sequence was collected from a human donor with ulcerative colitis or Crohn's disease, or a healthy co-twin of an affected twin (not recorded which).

This chain's CDR3 is CASSLATSGNTIYF. The chain joins TRBV12-3 or TRBV12-4 to TRBJ1-3. The CDR3 contains 14 residues.